This record concerns one T cell receptor (beta chain) sequence. V shed 4 bases and J 5 bases; nucleotides not matched to a gene: 8. Germline CDR1 is SGHRS and CDR2 is YFSETQ. CDR3 length: 15 amino acids. This entry is derived from a study of T cell changes during pregnancy in multiple sclerosis. Assay: immunoSEQ multiplex PCR; the TCRdb copy retains only in-frame clones and omits some. Of tens of thousands of clones listed, about 90% are singletons. This TCR was recovered from a female donor with multiple sclerosis, enrolled in a pregnancy study. V is TRBV5-1 and J is TRBJ1-1, with 10 bases matching TRBD1. Sequencing was performed on CD4+ T cells from peripheral blood mononuclear cells, taken before pregnancy. The CDR3, as DNA: TGCGCCAGCAGCGCAGGGGACAGGGGATCGACTGAAGCTTTCTTT. Residues: CASSAGDRGSTEAFF.